This record looks at one T cell receptor (beta chain) sequence and its context. Antigen unknown. Germline values: CDR1 SNHLY, CDR2 FYNNEI. V lost 0 bases and J 7 bases, leaving 18 bases between the germline ends. The CDR3 spans 17 residues. These data come from a study of cytomegalovirus exposure and HLA in healthy donors. Study-level results: The study found most TCR sequences rare, yet found some public TCRs in many donors. Presence/absence analysis assumed near-uniform sequencing depth across donors.

60 Vbeta and 13 Jbeta primers were used in PCR. Sequencing was performed with immunoSEQ multiplex PCR; in TCRdb, only in-frame clones are kept and a portion is missing. The table lists 250,000 or so clones, around 90% of them singletons. The sequence came from a girl aged 2 to 9 in good health and CMV-seronegative. This chain links TRBV2 with TRBJ2-2; D might be TRBD2 (5 bases). Sequences were obtained from PBMCs. CDR3 nucleotides: TGTGCCAGCAGTGAAGCAATCTTAGCGTCGAAAATCGGGGAGCTGTTTTTT. Its translation is CASSEAILASKIGELFF.